This entry lists 4 T cell receptor beta chains sequenced from one sample in a study of early T cells in non-severe SARS-CoV-2 infection. TCRdb called the 5' RACE reads again in MiXCR, with one record for every CDR3 protein. Of about 58,000 distinct CDR3 sequences in the sample, roughly 12% are singletons; the top ten hold 3% to 4.5%. Sequencing was carried out using whole blood. These receptors were taken from an adult who was a healthcare worker with PCR-confirmed SARS-CoV-2 infection or an uninfected control (not recorded which).

This clonotype was recorded a few times. This chain uses TRBV24-1 with TRBJ1-2; maybe TRBD1 (5 bases). CDR3 size: 16 residues. V lost 5 bases, J lost 2 bases, and 17 bases lay in between. Germline V gives CDR1 KGHDR, CDR2 SFDVKD. The CDR3 here is CATSGPREGNNYGYTF. The CDR3 DNA follows: TGTGCCACCAGTGGCCCCAGGGAGGGGAACAACTATGGCTACACCTTC.

This clonotype was picked up a small number of times. The rearrangement uses TRBV18 and TRBJ1-1; possibly TRBD1 for D (5 bases). The CDR3 spans 15 residues. CDR1 is KGHSH, CDR2 LQKENI, per germline. Trimming removed 3 bases from V and 3 bases from J, with 14 bases in between. This chain's CDR3 is CASSPSEAGYTEAFF. In nucleotides, the CDR3 is TGTGCCAGCTCACCGTCTGAGGCAGGGTACACTGAAGCTTTCTTT.

The V call is TRBV11-2, the J call TRBJ1-1; D gene uncertain. Trimming cost V 5 bases and J 8 bases, with 9 bases left between them. This CDR3 comprises 11 residues. Germline V gives CDR1 SGHAT, CDR2 FQNNGV. The CDR3 coding sequence is TGTGCCAGCAGCCCCTCCGGGGAAGCTTTCTTT. Residues: CASSPSGEAFF.

The V and J genes are TRBV20-1 and TRBJ2-3, with 10 nucleotides matching TRBD1. CDR1 is DFQATT, CDR2 SNEGSKA, per germline (reference sequence). V gave up 5 bases and J gave up 5 bases; unmatched junction bases: 13. The CDR3 is 16 residues long. CDR3 DNA sequence: TGCAGTGCTCCTAGCCTGGAGGGACAGGGGAAAGATACGCAGTATTTT. Protein product: CSAPSLEGQGKDTQYF.